This is a list of T cell receptor beta chains from one sample in a study of cytomegalovirus exposure and HLA in healthy donors. This table comes from immunoSEQ multiplex PCR, and its TCRdb copy is limited to in-frame clones, with some not included. The sample has roughly 110,000 clones, around 80% seen once. The sequenced material came from PBMCs. These receptors were taken from a man aged 30 to 39 in good health and CMV-seropositive. CDR3s include the opening cysteine and the closing phenylalanine or tryptophan. D genes are given only for firm matches. Rows may omit the clone size; those that give it use once, few, many or a size class.

V,size,J,D,CDR3,DNA
TRBV7-6,few,TRBJ1-5,TRBD1,CASSMTGGQIQPQHF,TGTGCCAGCAGCATGACAGGGGGCCAGATTCAGCCCCAGCATTTT
TRBV5-1,-,TRBJ2-1,TRBD2,CASSRYLAGYNEQFF,TGCGCCAGCAGCCGTTACTTAGCGGGGTACAATGAGCAGTTCTTC
TRBV7-2,-,TRBJ1-6,-,CASSFQGNSPLHF,TGTGCCAGCAGCTTCCAGGGTAATTCACCCCTCCACTTT
TRBV25-1,-,TRBJ2-2,-,CASRQGINTGELFF,TGTGCCAGCAGACAGGGCATCAACACCGGGGAGCTGTTTTTT
TRBV7-6,few,TRBJ2-7,-,CASKPVAGVNEQYF,TGTGCCAGCAAACCCGTCGCAGGGGTGAACGAGCAGTACTTC
TRBV2,-,TRBJ2-1,-,CASSPGGEQFF,TGTGCCAGCAGCCCAGGAGGTGAGCAGTTCTTC
TRBV5-8,-,TRBJ1-1,TRBD1,CASGGRGRTEAFF,TGTGCCAGCGGGGGTAGGGGGCGGACTGAAGCTTTCTTT
TRBV25-1,-,TRBJ1-2,TRBD1,CASSELGQGDGYTF,TGTGCCAGCAGTGAATTGGGACAGGGTGATGGCTACACCTTC
TRBV2,few,TRBJ1-5,TRBD1,CASSLSDRVYQPQHF,TGTGCCAGCAGTTTGAGTGACAGGGTCTATCAGCCCCAGCATTTT
TRBV9,-,TRBJ2-3,-,CASSVGGDKDTQYF,TGTGCCAGCAGCGTAGGAGGGGACAAAGATACGCAGTATTTT
TRBV10-2,few,TRBJ2-7,-,CASRGWESRGKGRNEQYF,TGCGCCAGCAGAGGGTGGGAGTCCAGGGGAAAAGGAAGAAACGAGCAGTACTTC